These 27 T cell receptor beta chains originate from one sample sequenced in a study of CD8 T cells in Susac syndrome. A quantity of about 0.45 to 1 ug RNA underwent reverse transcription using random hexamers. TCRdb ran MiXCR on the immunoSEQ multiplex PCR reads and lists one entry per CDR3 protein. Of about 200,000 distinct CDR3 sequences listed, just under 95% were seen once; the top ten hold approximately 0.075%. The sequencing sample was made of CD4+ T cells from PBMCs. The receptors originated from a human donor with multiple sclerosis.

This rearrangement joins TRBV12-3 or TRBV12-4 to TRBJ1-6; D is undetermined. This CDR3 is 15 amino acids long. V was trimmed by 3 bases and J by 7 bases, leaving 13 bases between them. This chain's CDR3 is CASSLDSPSNSPLHF. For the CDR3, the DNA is TGTGCCAGCAGTTTGGATTCGCCTTCCAATTCACCCCTCCACTTT.

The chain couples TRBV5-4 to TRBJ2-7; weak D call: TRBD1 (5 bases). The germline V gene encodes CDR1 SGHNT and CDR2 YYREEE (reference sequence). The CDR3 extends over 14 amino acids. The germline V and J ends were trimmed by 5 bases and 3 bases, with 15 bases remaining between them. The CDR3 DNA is TGTGCCAGCAGACCCATTGGGGCAGACTACGAGCAGTACGTC. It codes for CASRPIGADYEQYV.

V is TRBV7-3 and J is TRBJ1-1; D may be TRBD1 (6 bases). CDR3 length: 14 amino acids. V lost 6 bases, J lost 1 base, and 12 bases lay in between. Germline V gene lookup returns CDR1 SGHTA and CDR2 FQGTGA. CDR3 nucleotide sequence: TGTGCCAGCAGTCCACAGGGTACGAACACTGAAGCTTTCTTT. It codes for CASSPQGTNTEAFF.

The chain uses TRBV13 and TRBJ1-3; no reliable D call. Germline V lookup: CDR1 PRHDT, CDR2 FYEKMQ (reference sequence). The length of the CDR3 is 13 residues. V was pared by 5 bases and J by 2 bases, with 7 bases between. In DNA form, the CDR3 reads TGTGCCAGCAGCCCGGCGACTGGAAACACCATATATTTT. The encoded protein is CASSPATGNTIYF.

Here the CDR3 DNA reads TGCAGTGCTTCCCTCGGACAGGGGGCAAGCTATGGCTACACCTTC. It is translated as CSASLGQGASYGYTF. The chain couples TRBV20-1 to TRBJ1-2, with TRBD1 identical over 11 bases. The CDR3 contains 15 residues. Trimming at V came to 5 bases and at J to 4 bases, leaving 9 bases not matched to a gene. Germline V lookup: CDR1 DFQATT, CDR2 SNEGSKA (reference sequence).

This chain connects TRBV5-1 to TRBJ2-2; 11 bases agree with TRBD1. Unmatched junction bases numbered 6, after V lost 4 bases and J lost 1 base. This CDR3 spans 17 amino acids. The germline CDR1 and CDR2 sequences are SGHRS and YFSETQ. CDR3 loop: CASSRTGGAGNTGELFF. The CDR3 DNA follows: TGCGCCAGCAGCCGGACAGGGGGCGCCGGGAACACCGGGGAGCTGTTTTTT.

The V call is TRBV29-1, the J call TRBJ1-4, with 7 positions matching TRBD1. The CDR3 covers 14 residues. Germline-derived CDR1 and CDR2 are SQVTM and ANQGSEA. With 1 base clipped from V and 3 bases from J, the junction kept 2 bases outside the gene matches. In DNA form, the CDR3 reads TGCAGCGTTGAAGGGGACAGCGCTAATGAAAAACTGTTTTTT. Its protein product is CSVEGDSANEKLFF.

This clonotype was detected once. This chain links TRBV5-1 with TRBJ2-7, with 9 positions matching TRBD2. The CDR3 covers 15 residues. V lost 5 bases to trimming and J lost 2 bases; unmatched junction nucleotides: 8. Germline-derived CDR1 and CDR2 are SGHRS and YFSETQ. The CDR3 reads CASSTETSGTYEQYF. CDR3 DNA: TGCGCCAGCAGTACGGAGACTAGCGGTACCTACGAGCAGTACTTC.

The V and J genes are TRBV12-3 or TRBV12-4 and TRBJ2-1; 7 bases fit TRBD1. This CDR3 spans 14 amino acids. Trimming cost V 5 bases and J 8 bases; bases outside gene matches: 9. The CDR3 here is CASSLRQGGHEQFF. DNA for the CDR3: TGTGCCAGCAGTCTAAGACAGGGTGGCCATGAGCAGTTCTTC.

CDR3 in DNA: TGTGCCAGCGGGGGGGCGAACACTGAAGCTTTCTTT. Protein sequence: CASGGANTEAFF. The chain recombines TRBV12-3 or TRBV12-4 with TRBJ1-1, with a possible D match to TRBD1 (6 bases). CDR3 length equals 12 residues. Trimming shortened V by 8 bases and J by 1 base, and 8 bases separated the two germline ends.

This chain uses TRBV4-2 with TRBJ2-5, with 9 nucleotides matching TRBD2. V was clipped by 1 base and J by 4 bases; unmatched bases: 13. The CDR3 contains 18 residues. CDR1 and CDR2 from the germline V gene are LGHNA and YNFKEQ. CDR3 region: CASSQGALAGPRGETQYF. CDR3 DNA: TGTGCCAGCAGCCAAGGGGCACTAGCGGGTCCCCGGGGAGAGACCCAGTACTTC.

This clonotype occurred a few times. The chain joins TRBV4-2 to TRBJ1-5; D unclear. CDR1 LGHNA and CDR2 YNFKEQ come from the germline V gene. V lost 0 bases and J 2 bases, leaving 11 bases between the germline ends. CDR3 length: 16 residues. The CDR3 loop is CASSQDRGSGNQPQHF. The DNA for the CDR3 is TGTGCCAGCAGCCAAGATCGAGGGAGTGGCAATCAGCCCCAGCATTTT.

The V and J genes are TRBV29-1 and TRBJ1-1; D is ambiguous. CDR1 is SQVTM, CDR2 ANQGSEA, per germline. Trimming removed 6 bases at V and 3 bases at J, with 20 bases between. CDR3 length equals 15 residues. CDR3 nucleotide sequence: TGCAGCGTCGAGGACGGGTGGTACGTGGACACTGAAGCTTTCTTT. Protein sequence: CSVEDGWYVDTEAFF.

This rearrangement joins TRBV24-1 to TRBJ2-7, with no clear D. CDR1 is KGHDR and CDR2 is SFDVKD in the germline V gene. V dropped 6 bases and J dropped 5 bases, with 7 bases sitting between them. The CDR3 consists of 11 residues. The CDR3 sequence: CATSRPDEQYV. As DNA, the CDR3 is TGTGCCACCAGTCGGCCTGACGAGCAGTACGTC.

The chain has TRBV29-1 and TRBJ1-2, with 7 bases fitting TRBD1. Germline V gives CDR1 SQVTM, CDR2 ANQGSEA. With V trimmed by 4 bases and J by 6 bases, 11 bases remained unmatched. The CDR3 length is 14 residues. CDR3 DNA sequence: TGCAGCGTTGCGCTTACAGGGGCGCTCGATGGCTACACCTTC. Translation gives CSVALTGALDGYTF.

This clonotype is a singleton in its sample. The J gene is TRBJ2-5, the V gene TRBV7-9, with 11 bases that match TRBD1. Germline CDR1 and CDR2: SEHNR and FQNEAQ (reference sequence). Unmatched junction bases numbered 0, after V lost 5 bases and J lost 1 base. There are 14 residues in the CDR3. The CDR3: CASSGTGGQETQYF. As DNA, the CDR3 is TGTGCCAGCAGCGGGACAGGGGGCCAAGAGACCCAGTACTTC.

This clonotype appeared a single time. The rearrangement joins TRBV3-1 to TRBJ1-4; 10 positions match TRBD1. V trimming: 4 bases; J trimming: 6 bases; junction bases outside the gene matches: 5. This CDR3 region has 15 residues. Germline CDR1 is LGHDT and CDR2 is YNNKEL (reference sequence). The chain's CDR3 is CASSPLTGGDEKLFF. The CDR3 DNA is TGTGCCAGCAGCCCTTTGACAGGGGGCGATGAAAAACTGTTTTTT.

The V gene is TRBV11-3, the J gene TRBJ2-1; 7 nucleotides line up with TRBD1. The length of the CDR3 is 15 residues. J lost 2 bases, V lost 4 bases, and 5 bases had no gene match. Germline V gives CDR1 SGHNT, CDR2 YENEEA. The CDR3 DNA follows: TGTGCCAGCAGCTACGACAGGGCGACCTACAATGAGCAGTTCTTC. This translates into CASSYDRATYNEQFF.

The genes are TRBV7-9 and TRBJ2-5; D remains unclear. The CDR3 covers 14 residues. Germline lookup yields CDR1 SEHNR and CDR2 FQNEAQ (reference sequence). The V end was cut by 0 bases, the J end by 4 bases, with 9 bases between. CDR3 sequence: CASSLATWGETQYF. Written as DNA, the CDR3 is TGTGCCAGCAGCTTAGCCACATGGGGAGAGACCCAGTACTTC.

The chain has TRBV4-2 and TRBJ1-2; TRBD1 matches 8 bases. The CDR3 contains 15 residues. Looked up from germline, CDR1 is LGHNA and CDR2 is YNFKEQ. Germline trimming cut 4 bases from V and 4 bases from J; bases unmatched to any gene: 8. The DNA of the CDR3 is TGTGCCAGCAGCCCGACAGGGGTGGTCCCCTATGGCTACACCTTC. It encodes CASSPTGVVPYGYTF.

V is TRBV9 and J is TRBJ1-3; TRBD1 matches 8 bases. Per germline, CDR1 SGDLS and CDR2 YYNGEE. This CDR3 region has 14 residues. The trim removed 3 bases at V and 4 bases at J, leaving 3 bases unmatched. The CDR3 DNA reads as TGTGCCAGCAGCGGTACAGGGGGAGGAAACACCATATATTTT. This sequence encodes CASSGTGGGNTIYF.

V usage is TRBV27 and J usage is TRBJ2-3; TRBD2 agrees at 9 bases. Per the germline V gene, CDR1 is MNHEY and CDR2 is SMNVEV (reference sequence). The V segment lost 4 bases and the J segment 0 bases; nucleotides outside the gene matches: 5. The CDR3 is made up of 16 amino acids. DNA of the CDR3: TGTGCCAGCAGTTGGGATCTAGCGGGGAGCACAGATACGCAGTATTTT. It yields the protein CASSWDLAGSTDTQYF.

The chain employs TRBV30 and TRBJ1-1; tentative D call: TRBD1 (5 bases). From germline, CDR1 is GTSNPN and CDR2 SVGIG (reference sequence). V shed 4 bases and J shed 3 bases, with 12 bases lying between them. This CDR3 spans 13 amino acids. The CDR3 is CAWTLDIDTEAFF. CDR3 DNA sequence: TGTGCCTGGACGCTGGACATCGACACTGAAGCTTTCTTT.

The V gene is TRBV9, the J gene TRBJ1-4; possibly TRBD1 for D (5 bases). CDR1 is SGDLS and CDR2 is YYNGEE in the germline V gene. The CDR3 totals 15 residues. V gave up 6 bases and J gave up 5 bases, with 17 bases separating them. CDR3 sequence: CASNPTGRANEKLFF. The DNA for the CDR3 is TGTGCCAGCAACCCAACGGGACGGGCGAATGAAAAACTGTTTTTT.

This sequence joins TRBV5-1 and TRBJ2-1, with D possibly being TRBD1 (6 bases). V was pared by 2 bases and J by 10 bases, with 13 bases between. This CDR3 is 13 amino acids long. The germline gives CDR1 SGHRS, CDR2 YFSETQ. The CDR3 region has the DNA TGCGCCAGCAGCTTTACGGACAGATCAGAGCAGTTCTTC. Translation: CASSFTDRSEQFF.

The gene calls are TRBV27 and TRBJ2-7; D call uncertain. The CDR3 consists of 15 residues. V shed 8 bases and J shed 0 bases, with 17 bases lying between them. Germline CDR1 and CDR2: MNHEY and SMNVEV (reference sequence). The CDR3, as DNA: TGTGCCAGCTCGTCCTCAACGGGTAGCTCCTACGAGCAGTACTTC. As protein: CASSSSTGSSYEQYF.

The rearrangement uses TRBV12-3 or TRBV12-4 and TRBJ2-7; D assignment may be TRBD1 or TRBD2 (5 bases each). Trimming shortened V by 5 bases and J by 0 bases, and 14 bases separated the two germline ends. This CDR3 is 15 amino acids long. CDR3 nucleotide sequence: TGTGCCAGCAGTCCCCTGGCAGGGAGCTCCTACGAGCAGTACTTC. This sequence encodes CASSPLAGSSYEQYF.